This T cell receptor (beta chain) was captured in a study of cytomegalovirus exposure and HLA in healthy donors. This clone occurred a few times. 13 Jbeta primers and 60 Vbeta primers were used for the PCR. Sequenced by immunoSEQ multiplex PCR; TCRdb stores in-frame clones only, minus some. The sample lists about 100,000 clones, 10% occurring once. The CDR3 is 16 residues long. V was cut by 7 bases and J by 6 bases, with 24 bases left in between. Germline lookup yields CDR1 SGHRS and CDR2 YFSETQ. Sequenced sample: PBMCs. The genes are TRBV5-1 and TRBJ2-3, with a tentative D call TRBD2 (6 bases). This TCR was sampled from a man aged 40-49 years in good health and CMV-seropositive. CDR3 residues: CASSYSSGPRADTQYF. The CDR3 nucleotides read TGCGCCAGCTCCTATTCAAGCGGGCCGAGGGCGGATACGCAGTATTTT. Filled out from reference TRBV5-1 and TRBJ2-3, the complete variable domain reads KAGVTQTPRYLIKTRGQQVTLSCSPISGHRSVSWYQQTPGQGLQFLFEYFSETQRNKGNFPGRFSGRQFSNSRSEMNVSTLELGDSALYLCASSYSSGPRADTQYFGPGTRLTVL.